These 19 T cell receptor beta chains came from one sample sequenced in a study of human T cells and chemical hapten exposure. TCRdb fed the RACE reads into MiXCR, producing one record per CDR3 protein. The profile covers about 110,000 distinct CDR3 sequences, with 9.5% to 12% appearing a single time and around 3.6% taken by the ten largest. Time point defined: patch test 1, 2 weeks after DPC sensitization. The treatment: therapeutic diphenylcyclopropenone sensitization with weekly scalp DPC. This specimen was whole blood, taken in connection with sensitization to the hapten diphenylcyclopropenone (DPC). The receptors were gathered from a woman aged 35 to 49 with alopecia areata. Some clones in this sample may be carry-over from other donors' samples.

The table lists this clonotype with many counts. The V and J genes are TRBV5-1 and TRBJ2-7; D remains unclear. CDR3 length equals 17 residues. V dropped 0 bases and J dropped 3 bases, with 19 bases sitting between them. Germline values: CDR1 SGHRS, CDR2 YFSETQ. CDR3 nucleotides: TGCGCCAGCAGCTTGGCCTCTGCCTTATTCCCGGTCTACGAGCAGTACTTC. Encoded protein: CASSLASALFPVYEQYF.

This clonotype was recorded a few times. The chain links TRBV20-1 to TRBJ2-7; 11 nucleotides agree with TRBD2. V was clipped by 5 bases and J by 0 bases; unmatched bases: 6. The CDR3 runs to 15 residues. From germline, CDR1 is DFQATT and CDR2 SNEGSKA (reference sequence). The CDR3 spells CSAGTSGSYSYEQYF. The CDR3 nucleotides read TGCAGTGCTGGTACTAGCGGGAGCTACTCCTACGAGCAGTACTTC.

This clonotype was counted a few times. The genes are TRBV29-1 and TRBJ2-5, with D uncertain. The length of the CDR3 is 15 residues. Deletions cut 2 bases from V and 4 bases from J, with 17 bases between. Germline CDR1 and CDR2: SQVTM and ANQGSEA. The CDR3 DNA is TGCAGCGTTGAAAAAGGCAGGTCCTTGGGAGAGACCCAGTACTTC. It codes for CSVEKGRSLGETQYF.

V gene TRBV7-2 combines with J gene TRBJ2-7; 9 nucleotides match TRBD1. The CDR3 covers 15 residues. Unmatched junction bases numbered 5, after V lost 5 bases and J lost 0 bases. CDR1 and CDR2 (germline): SGHTA, FQGNSA. CDR3 sequence: CASSTGTGSSYEQYF. CDR3 bases: TGTGCCAGCAGCACAGGGACAGGGAGCTCCTACGAGCAGTACTTC.

This clonotype was seen more than once but under ten times. J is TRBJ2-1 and V is TRBV7-3; TRBD1 agrees at 9 bases. The CDR3 consists of 19 residues. Germline CDR1 reads SGHTA; CDR2 reads FQGTGA. Trimming took 0 bases from V and 4 from J; bases not matched to a gene: 13. The CDR3 sequence is CASSLTAPSSGQGYNEQFF. In nucleotides, the CDR3 is TGTGCCAGCAGCTTAACCGCCCCGTCGTCGGGACAGGGATACAATGAGCAGTTCTTC.

This clonotype has a count of ten or more. This chain uses TRBV7-2 with TRBJ2-5, with D possibly TRBD2 on 6 matching bases. The V end was cut by 2 bases, the J end by 2 bases, with 15 bases between. Germline V CDR1 and CDR2: SGHTA, FQGNSA. This CDR3 is built from 16 residues. Written as DNA, the CDR3 is TGTGCCAGCAGCTTATACCCGGGACTCACTCAAGAGACCCAGTACTTC. Protein sequence: CASSLYPGLTQETQYF.

This CDR3 is CASNPGTASGANVLTF. Written as DNA, the CDR3 is TGTGCCAGTAATCCCGGGACAGCCTCTGGGGCCAACGTCCTGACTTTC. The gene calls are TRBV19 and TRBJ2-6; 7 bases are a match to TRBD1. There are 16 residues in the CDR3. J gave up 0 bases and V 7 bases, and 6 bases lay outside the gene matches. Germline CDR1 LNHDA, CDR2 SQIVND (reference sequence).

In its sample, this clonotype was seen a few times. The CDR3 DNA reads as TGTGCCAGCAGCCCCCCCAGGGAGACCCAGTACTTC. The encoded protein is CASSPPRETQYF. This chain connects TRBV7-2 to TRBJ2-5; D uncertain. Deletions cut 5 bases from V and 5 bases from J, with 9 bases between. This CDR3 spans 12 amino acids. CDR1 and CDR2 (germline): SGHTA, FQGNSA.

This clonotype has just a few counts. J is TRBJ2-5 and V is TRBV4-2; 12 nucleotides match TRBD1. This CDR3 has 18 residues. The V and J ends lost 4 bases and 2 bases, in that order; junction bases with no gene match: 11. Germline V gives CDR1 LGHNA, CDR2 YNFKEQ. In nucleotides, the CDR3 is TGTGCCAGCAGCCTATCACCCGGGACAGGGGGCCGACAAGAGACCCAGTACTTC. Amino acids: CASSLSPGTGGRQETQYF.

This clonotype was counted many times. The V call is TRBV7-3, the J call TRBJ1-1; D not resolved. Trimming took off 5 bases at V and 1 base at J, with 5 bases between the two ends. CDR1 and CDR2 from the germline V gene are SGHTA and FQGTGA. CDR3 length: 12 amino acids. CDR3 region: CASSHPNTEAFF. In nucleotides, the CDR3 is TGTGCCAGCAGCCACCCGAACACTGAAGCTTTCTTT.

This chain connects TRBV12-3 or TRBV12-4 to TRBJ2-7; maybe TRBD1 (6 bases). The CDR3 consists of 14 residues. V lost 4 bases and J 3 bases, leaving 13 bases between the germline ends. The CDR3 spells CASSWDKQVYEQYF. In DNA, the CDR3 is TGTGCCAGCAGTTGGGACAAGCAGGTCTACGAGCAGTACTTC.

This clonotype was recorded a few times. The gene calls are TRBV18 and TRBJ1-1; no definite D call. CDR1 and CDR2 from the germline V gene are KGHSH and LQKENI. V was clipped by 3 bases and J by 6 bases, with 11 bases between them. CDR3 length: 13 amino acids. CDR3 residues: CASSPSQTSEAFF. The CDR3 DNA sequence: TGTGCCAGCTCACCTAGCCAGACCTCTGAAGCTTTCTTT.

The chain has TRBV2 and TRBJ1-1, with no clear D. The V gene lost 5 bases and the J gene lost 0 bases, with 19 bases spanning the gap. CDR1 and CDR2 from the germline V gene are SNHLY and FYNNEI. There are 17 residues in the CDR3. The CDR3 DNA follows: TGTGCCAGCAGTACCCGACGGGCTCCGGCAATGAACACTGAAGCTTTCTTT. Protein product: CASSTRRAPAMNTEAFF.

The table lists this clonotype with a few counts. The rearrangement links TRBV9 to TRBJ1-1; no clear D. CDR1 and CDR2 from the germline V gene are SGDLS and YYNGEE. The CDR3 totals 14 residues. The V end lost 5 bases, the J end lost 3 bases, and 14 bases lay between the germline ends. Written as DNA, the CDR3 is TGTGCCAGCAGTCGGCAGCTTCGGGACACTGAAGCTTTCTTT. Amino acid sequence: CASSRQLRDTEAFF. Complete variable domain (other parts from reference TRBV9 and TRBJ1-1): DSGVTQTPKHLITATGQRVTLRCSPRSGDLSVYWYQQSLDQGLQFLIQYYNGEERAKGNILERFSAQQFPDLHSELNLSSLELGDSALYFCASSRQLRDTEAFFGQGTRLTVV.

This clonotype was detected a few times. This chain uses TRBV12-5 with TRBJ2-7; D is unresolved. Germline values: CDR1 LGHNT, CDR2 FRNRAP. The length of the CDR3 is 12 residues. V dropped 3 bases and J dropped 7 bases, with 10 bases sitting between them. The CDR3 spells CASGFAAQEQYF. The CDR3 nucleotides are TGTGCTAGTGGTTTCGCCGCCCAAGAGCAGTACTTC.

This clonotype has ten or more counts. The chain couples TRBV7-9 to TRBJ1-1; D is possibly TRBD1 (5 bases). V lost 0 bases, J lost 4 bases, and 9 bases lay in between. This CDR3 contains 14 residues. Germline lookup yields CDR1 SEHNR and CDR2 FQNEAQ (reference sequence). This CDR3 is CASSLAQGATEAFF. CDR3 sequence (DNA): TGTGCCAGCAGCTTAGCGCAAGGGGCCACTGAAGCTTTCTTT.

This chain uses TRBV6-5 with TRBJ2-6; D call uncertain. The V end lost 2 bases, the J end lost 0 bases, and 5 bases lay between the germline ends. The CDR3 totals 15 residues. Germline lookup yields CDR1 MNHEY and CDR2 SVGAGI. CDR3 in DNA: TGTGCCAGCAGTTACGGCCGCTCTGGGGCCAACGTCCTGACTTTC. Protein sequence: CASSYGRSGANVLTF.

This clonotype has at least ten counts. This chain connects TRBV7-9 to TRBJ2-7; 7 bases align to TRBD1. Germline V gene data show CDR1 as SEHNR and CDR2 as FQNEAQ (reference sequence). V trimming: 4 bases; J trimming: 1 base; junction bases outside the gene matches: 1. This CDR3 has 13 residues. The CDR3 spells CASSSTGSYEQYF. The CDR3 DNA reads TGTGCCAGCAGCTCGACAGGGTCCTACGAGCAGTACTTC.

The sample holds a few counts of this clonotype. The chain couples TRBV27 to TRBJ2-1, with D uncertain. This CDR3 region has 16 residues. Germline CDR1 is MNHEY and CDR2 is SMNVEV (reference sequence). Trimming left V 0 bases short and J 2 bases short, with 11 bases between. The CDR3 sequence: CASSLSWLPTYNEQFF. The CDR3 region has the DNA TGTGCCAGCAGTTTATCGTGGCTACCGACCTACAATGAGCAGTTCTTC.